Shown below are 15 T cell receptor beta chains from a single sample sequenced in a study of T-cell memory formation after mild COVID-19. One entry per CDR3 protein results from TCRdb running MiXCR on the 5' RACE reads. The sample consists of more than 150,000 distinct CDR3 sequences, roughly 18% of them appearing once. Sequenced input: PBMCs or a T cell subset sorted from them (not recorded which). These receptors were obtained from a man between 18 and 29 years old who had mild COVID-19 (a few samples of this study predate the infection). Cell type and time point are not known.

J is TRBJ2-5 and V is TRBV28; no firm D call. The CDR3 is 12 residues long. V dropped 7 bases and J dropped 4 bases, with 10 bases sitting between them. The germline CDR1 and CDR2 sequences are MDHEN and SYDVKM. CDR3 in amino acids: CASTLKGETQYF. The CDR3 DNA is TGTGCCAGCACCCTAAAGGGAGAGACCCAGTACTTC.

This clonotype was counted at least ten times. The chain joins TRBV5-1 to TRBJ2-4, with D unresolved. Germline assignment: CDR1 SGHRS and CDR2 YFSETQ. This CDR3 has 14 residues. V lost 0 bases, J lost 9 bases, and 13 bases lay in between. CDR3 sequence (DNA): TGCGCCAGCAGCTTGGAAGGGTTTCATCGCATTCAGTACTTC. Residues: CASSLEGFHRIQYF.

Only a few counts were recorded for this clonotype. For the CDR3, the DNA is TGCAGCGTACGTCAAACAGGGTACAATGAGCAGTTCTTC. Protein product: CSVRQTGYNEQFF. The chain uses TRBV29-1 and TRBJ2-1, with D perhaps TRBD1 (6 bases). Deletions cut 6 bases from V and 4 bases from J, with 13 bases between. This CDR3 has 13 amino acids. The germline V gene encodes CDR1 SQVTM and CDR2 ANQGSEA.

The V gene is TRBV10-3, the J gene TRBJ2-3; D possibly corresponds to TRBD2 (5 bases). This CDR3 comprises 14 residues. In germline, CDR1 is ENHRY, CDR2 SYGVKD. The V end was cut by 4 bases, the J end by 2 bases, with 10 bases between. The CDR3 bases are TGTGCCATCAGTGGGTGGGAGCACACAGATACGCAGTATTTT. Amino acids: CAISGWEHTDTQYF.

This clonotype was counted only a few times. The chain uses TRBV29-1 and TRBJ1-2, with unresolved D. The germline V and J ends were trimmed by 3 bases and 12 bases, with 14 bases remaining between them. CDR3 size: 11 residues. Germline loops: CDR1 SQVTM, CDR2 ANQGSEA. The CDR3: CSVDRVGLHTF. CDR3 bases: TGCAGCGTTGATAGGGTGGGCCTCCACACCTTC.

Many counts were recorded for this clonotype. The genes are TRBV3-1 and TRBJ2-5; D is undetermined. The CDR3 is made up of 12 amino acids. Per the germline V gene, CDR1 is LGHDT and CDR2 is YNNKEL (reference sequence). The ends were cut back, 0 bases at V and 5 bases at J, with 4 bases in the middle. CDR3 loop: CASSQDFETQYF. The CDR3 DNA reads as TGTGCCAGCAGCCAAGACTTCGAGACCCAGTACTTC.

V and J are TRBV30 and TRBJ2-5; 13 nucleotides align to TRBD2. V trimming: 2 bases; J trimming: 3 bases; junction bases outside the gene matches: 3. The CDR3 extends over 15 amino acids. Germline CDR1 and CDR2: GTSNPN and SVGIG (reference sequence). CDR3 coding DNA: TGTGCCTGGAGTATTGGACTAGCGGGGGAAGAGACCCAGTACTTC. The encoded protein is CAWSIGLAGEETQYF. The variable domain in full, completed from reference TRBV30 and TRBJ2-5, reads SQTIHQWPATLVQPVGSPLSLECTVEGTSNPNLYWYRQAAGRGLQLLFYSVGIGQISSEVPQNLSASRPQDRQFILSSKKLLLSDSGFYLCAWSIGLAGEETQYFGPGTRLLVL.

This clonotype was seen only a few times. The chain combines TRBV12-3 or TRBV12-4 with TRBJ2-3, with 7 bases aligning to TRBD1. This CDR3 region has 13 residues. The ends lost 5 bases at V and 8 bases at J; junction bases unmatched: 7. The CDR3 here is CASSPSDRATQYF. The CDR3 region has the DNA TGTGCCAGCAGTCCCTCAGACAGGGCTACGCAGTATTTT.

The V and J genes are TRBV20-1 and TRBJ2-1; tentatively, D is TRBD2 (7 bases). CDR3 length: 15 residues. V shed 3 bases and J shed 1 base, with 13 bases lying between them. Per the germline V gene, CDR1 is DFQATT and CDR2 is SNEGSKA (reference sequence). The CDR3 DNA reads TGCAGTGCTAGTGAGGGGGGGCGGTCCTACAATGAGCAGTTCTTC. As protein: CSASEGGRSYNEQFF.

In this sample, this clonotype turned up a few times. The genes are TRBV7-2 and TRBJ2-5; TRBD2 might be the D (5 bases). Germline V lookup: CDR1 SGHTA, CDR2 FQGNSA. V shed 8 bases and J shed 7 bases, with 23 bases lying between them. The CDR3 has 15 residues. DNA for the CDR3: TGTGCCAGCCAGAAGGCCGAATCGGCTGCGGGGACCCAGTACTTC. It specifies CASQKAESAAGTQYF.

The CDR3 DNA is TGTGCCAGCAGTGGACCTTTCCAAGAGACCCAGTACTTC. This translates into CASSGPFQETQYF. This rearrangement joins TRBV12-3 or TRBV12-4 to TRBJ2-5; D uncertain. Trimming removed 5 bases from V and 1 base from J, with 8 bases in between. The CDR3 consists of 13 residues.

The chain joins TRBV4-2 to TRBJ2-5; TRBD2 agrees at 11 bases. The CDR3 loop spans 18 amino acids. Losses at the gene ends were 1 base for V and 5 bases for J; bases not matched to a gene: 12. Germline V gene lookup returns CDR1 LGHNA and CDR2 YNFKEQ. As DNA, the CDR3 is TGTGCCAGCAGCCAAGGGGGGCTAGCGGGGGGTCAGGGGGAGACCCAGTACTTC. Translated: CASSQGGLAGGQGETQYF.

The chain carries TRBV7-2 and TRBJ2-7, with TRBD2 identical over 12 bases. CDR1 and CDR2 from the germline V gene are SGHTA and FQGNSA. V dropped 2 bases and J dropped 2; count of bases not matched to a gene: 7. This CDR3 spans 17 amino acids. CDR3 residues: CASSLWAASGGAYEQYF. CDR3 DNA sequence: TGTGCCAGCAGCTTATGGGCGGCTAGCGGGGGGGCCTACGAGCAGTACTTC.

This chain connects TRBV20-1 to TRBJ1-1, with a tentative D call TRBD1 (5 bases). The CDR3 contains 15 residues. Trimming left V 2 bases short and J 1 base short, with 14 bases between. Per the germline V gene, CDR1 is DFQATT and CDR2 is SNEGSKA (reference sequence). The CDR3 protein is CSARQGRRENTEAFF. Here the CDR3 DNA reads TGCAGTGCTAGACAGGGACGGAGGGAGAACACTGAAGCTTTCTTT.

Only a few counts were recorded for this clonotype. The V call is TRBV28, the J call TRBJ2-5; D is unresolved. The V gene lost 10 bases and the J gene lost 5 bases, with 14 bases spanning the gap. The CDR3 totals 12 residues. Germline values: CDR1 MDHEN, CDR2 SYDVKM. In nucleotides, the CDR3 is TGTGCCACCCGGTATAGGGTTGAGACCCAGTACTTC. Translating it yields CATRYRVETQYF. Full variable domain (outside the CDR3, taken from reference TRBV28 and TRBJ2-5): DVKVTQSSRYLVKRTGEKVFLECVQDMDHENMFWYRQDPGLGLRLIYFSYDVKMKEKGDIPEGYSVSREKKERFSLILESASTNQTSMYLCATRYRVETQYFGPGTRLLVL.